This TCR beta chain originates from a study of shared clonotypes between healthy human individuals. The wider study: Each donor had three CD4 naive, three CD4 memory, two CD8 naive and one CD8 memory plate.

The CDR3 runs to 11 residues. Germline assignment: CDR1 SGHTA and CDR2 FQGNSA. Trimming took off 4 bases at V and 6 bases at J, with 7 bases between the two ends. Caucasian adults living in Nashville, Tennessee, provided all samples. Study-wide results and limits: The study found lower generation probabilities in non-shared clonotypes than in those shared by all four donors.

Per the study methods: Junction-only immunoSEQ data arrived without quality scores, meaning filtering differed. The table came from immunoSEQ multiplex PCR; TCRdb's copy has only in-frame clones and leaves some out. V and J calls plus clone size are reproduced from that table; the DNA served to infer D and trimming. The table has 2 million to 2.5 million clones, approximately 95% seen once. With regard to this clone: Antigen unknown. Other DNA sequences in the sample encode the same CDR3.

The specimen was naive CD4+ T cells sorted from blood. Subset here: CD45RA+ positively selected. The clonotype originates from a man aged 18 to 30 in good health. The chain is built from TRBV7-2 and TRBJ2-7, with D hard to call. The CDR3 sequence: CASSSAFEQYF. The CDR3 DNA follows: TGTGCCAGCAGCTCTGCGTTCGAGCAGTACTTC.